The 13 T cell receptor beta chains listed next were all sequenced from one sample in a study of cytomegalovirus exposure and HLA in healthy donors (TCRdb year 2017). The library was generated by the immunoSEQ multiplex PCR assay. For the multiplex PCR, a mixture combining 60 forward primers for TCR Vbeta segments and 13 reverse primers for TCR Jbeta segments was used. The source is immuneACCESS, and TCRdb retained only in-frame sequences with V and J called. Part of the clones is not carried over; for the studies checked, unresolved V genes explain less than half of this, and the remainder is unexplained. The data table for this sample lists around 100,000 clones. The ten largest clones capture approximately 6.2% of the sample. The sequencing input was PBMCs. The source of these receptors is a man aged 40-49 years in good health and CMV-seropositive.

The gene calls are TRBV6-5 and TRBJ1-2; no clear D. Between the trimmed V and J ends, which lost 8 bases and 0 bases, there was a span of 10 bases. CDR3 length: 13 residues. Germline CDR1 reads MNHEY; CDR2 reads SVGAGI. CDR3 in amino acids: CASSRGANYGYTF. DNA of the CDR3: TGTGCCAGCTCTCGGGGAGCTAACTATGGCTACACCTTC.

The CDR3: CASSFYRDREAEGPSYEQYF. The DNA for the CDR3 is TGTGCCAGCAGTTTCTACCGGGACAGGGAAGCGGAGGGCCCCTCCTACGAGCAGTACTTC. The V gene is TRBV11-3, the J gene TRBJ2-7; 9 bases fit TRBD1. V was clipped by 6 bases and J by 0 bases; unmatched bases: 21. The CDR3 extends over 20 amino acids. CDR1 is SGHNT and CDR2 is YENEEA in the germline V gene. Together with reference TRBV11-3 and TRBJ2-7, the CDR3 gives the full variable domain: EAGVVQSPRYKIIEKKQPVAFWCNPISGHNTLYWYLQNLGQGPELLIRYENEEAVDDSQLPKDRFSAERLKGVDSTLKIQPAELGDSAVYLCASSFYRDREAEGPSYEQYFGPGTRLTVT.

The J gene is TRBJ1-2, the V gene TRBV28; 10 bases are a match to TRBD1. From germline, CDR1 is MDHEN and CDR2 SYDVKM. The CDR3 has 15 amino acids. V trimming: 5 bases; J trimming: 4 bases; junction bases outside the gene matches: 7. CDR3 DNA sequence: TGTGCCAGCAGTACCCTGACAGGGGGCCCCTATGGCTACACCTTC. Translated, it gives CASSTLTGGPYGYTF.

The CDR3 DNA reads TGTGCCAGCAGTGAAACTGGGGGGAGGACCGGGGAGCTGTTTTTT. Its translation is CASSETGGRTGELFF. This chain connects TRBV2 to TRBJ2-2; possible D gene TRBD2, 6 bases. CDR3 length: 15 residues. V was trimmed by 2 bases and J by 5 bases, leaving 12 bases between them. Germline lookup yields CDR1 SNHLY and CDR2 FYNNEI.

This chain uses TRBV5-6 with TRBJ1-2; D ambiguous. The CDR3 is 15 amino acids. The germline V gene encodes CDR1 SGHDT and CDR2 YYEEEE. The ends were cut back, 0 bases at V and 0 bases at J, with 9 bases in the middle. In nucleotides, the CDR3 is TGTGCCAGCAGCTTGGCAGTGACATCTAACTATGGCTACACCTTC. Translation: CASSLAVTSNYGYTF.

The gene calls are TRBV4-2 and TRBJ1-5, with 7 bases identical to TRBD1. The CDR3 is made up of 16 amino acids. Germline V gene sequence: CDR1 LGHNA, CDR2 YNFKEQ. With V trimmed by 0 bases and J by 1 base, 3 bases remained unmatched. CDR3 sequence reads: CASSQDSGGSNQPQHF. The CDR3 nucleotides are TGTGCCAGCAGCCAAGATTCAGGGGGAAGCAATCAGCCCCAGCATTTT.

On this clone itself: Sequence at one end of the junction differs from germline and may be a read error. V gene TRBV7-2 combines with J gene TRBJ2-7; D not certain. This CDR3 contains 16 residues. Germline assignment: CDR1 SGHTA and CDR2 FQGNSA. CDR3 DNA: TGTGCCAGCAGGTTAGCTTCGAACGTCAGAACCTACGAGCAGTACTTC. Translating it yields CASRLASNVRTYEQYF.

The V gene is TRBV7-2, the J gene TRBJ1-5; tentative D call: TRBD1 (5 bases). Trimming stripped 2 bases from V and 6 bases from J, with 8 bases between. The germline V gene encodes CDR1 SGHTA and CDR2 FQGNSA. The CDR3 is made up of 13 amino acids. The CDR3 sequence is CASSLQGGQPQHF. The CDR3 region has the DNA TGTGCCAGCAGCTTACAGGGAGGTCAGCCCCAGCATTTT. Full variable domain (rest looked up from reference TRBV7-2 and TRBJ1-5): GAGVSQSPSNKVTEKGKDVELRCDPISGHTALYWYRQSLGQGLEFLIYFQGNSAPDKSGLPSDRFSAERTGGSVSTLTIQRTQQEDSAVYLCASSLQGGQPQHFGDGTRLSIL.

The CDR3 protein is CAWTGTDYGYTF. The CDR3, as DNA: TGTGCCTGGACCGGGACAGACTATGGCTACACCTTC. The chain joins TRBV30 to TRBJ1-2; 7 nucleotides line up with TRBD1. V lost 4 bases to trimming and J lost 3 bases; unmatched junction nucleotides: 2. This CDR3 spans 12 amino acids. CDR1 and CDR2 from the germline V gene are GTSNPN and SVGIG (reference sequence).

V and J are TRBV29-1 and TRBJ2-1, with 7 positions matching TRBD2. The CDR3 consists of 13 residues. Trimming removed 4 bases from V and 3 bases from J; junction bases left unmatched: 3. CDR1 SQVTM and CDR2 ANQGSEA come from the germline V gene. The CDR3 DNA reads as TGCAGCGTTGCCAAGCGGGGCTACAATGAGCAGTTCTTC. Protein: CSVAKRGYNEQFF.

The V and J genes are TRBV4-2 and TRBJ2-7, with 10 bases matching TRBD1. Germline CDR1 LGHNA, CDR2 YNFKEQ. The CDR3 runs to 14 residues. V shed 1 base, J shed 6 bases, and the junction held 3 bases outside the gene matches. CDR3 in amino acids: CASSQGTGGLEQYF. CDR3 DNA sequence: TGTGCCAGCAGCCAAGGGACAGGGGGGCTCGAGCAGTACTTC.

The chain has TRBV28 and TRBJ1-5, with 7 nucleotides matching TRBD1. V lost 2 bases to trimming and J lost 1 base; unmatched junction nucleotides: 8. CDR3 length: 17 amino acids. Germline V gene lookup returns CDR1 MDHEN and CDR2 SYDVKM. CDR3 in amino acids: CASSLARGLRSNQPQHF. The CDR3 nucleotides read TGTGCCAGCAGTTTAGCTAGGGGGCTCAGGAGCAATCAGCCCCAGCATTTT.

The gene calls are TRBV15 and TRBJ2-1, with 11 nucleotides matching TRBD2. The junction had 6 bases not matched to a gene; V was cut back by 2 bases and J by 6 bases. CDR3 length: 16 residues. The germline gives CDR1 LNHNV, CDR2 YYDKDF (reference sequence). The CDR3 region is CATSRTLAGAGNEQFF. The DNA of the CDR3 is TGTGCCACCAGCAGAACACTAGCGGGAGCGGGCAATGAGCAGTTCTTC. Based on the CDR3 plus reference TRBV15 and TRBJ2-1, the full variable domain is DAMVIQNPRYQVTQFGKPVTLSCSQTLNHNVMYWYQQKSSQAPKLLFHYYDKDFNNEADTPDNFQSRRPNTSFCFLDIRSPGLGDTAMYLCATSRTLAGAGNEQFFGPGTRLTVL.